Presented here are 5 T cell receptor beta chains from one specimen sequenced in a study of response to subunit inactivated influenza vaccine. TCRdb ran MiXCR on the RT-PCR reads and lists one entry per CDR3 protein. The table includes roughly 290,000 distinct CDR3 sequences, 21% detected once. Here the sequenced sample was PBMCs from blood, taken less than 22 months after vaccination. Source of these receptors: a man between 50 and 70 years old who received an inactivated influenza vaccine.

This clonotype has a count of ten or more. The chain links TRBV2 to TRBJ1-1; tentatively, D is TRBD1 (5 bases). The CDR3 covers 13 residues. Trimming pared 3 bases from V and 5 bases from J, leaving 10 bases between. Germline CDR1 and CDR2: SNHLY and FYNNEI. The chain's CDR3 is CASSDHGGTEAFF. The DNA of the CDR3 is TGTGCCAGCAGTGATCATGGGGGTACTGAAGCTTTCTTT.

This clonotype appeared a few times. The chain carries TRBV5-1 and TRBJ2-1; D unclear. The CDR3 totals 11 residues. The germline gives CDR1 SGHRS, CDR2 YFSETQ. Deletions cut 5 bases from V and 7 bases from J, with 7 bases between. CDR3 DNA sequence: TGCGCCAGCAGGTATTTTAATGAGCAGTTCTTC. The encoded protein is CASRYFNEQFF.

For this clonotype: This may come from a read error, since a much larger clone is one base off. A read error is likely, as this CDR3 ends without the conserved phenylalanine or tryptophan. This chain's CDR3 is CASSQEGAVETQYI. The CDR3, as DNA: TGTGCCAGCAGCCAAGAAGGAGCGGTAGAGACCCAGTACATC. The chain uses TRBV4-2 and TRBJ2-5; D possibly corresponds to TRBD2 (5 bases). The germline V and J ends were trimmed by 0 bases and 4 bases, with 9 bases remaining between them. Germline CDR1 LGHNA, CDR2 YNFKEQ. The CDR3 runs to 14 residues.

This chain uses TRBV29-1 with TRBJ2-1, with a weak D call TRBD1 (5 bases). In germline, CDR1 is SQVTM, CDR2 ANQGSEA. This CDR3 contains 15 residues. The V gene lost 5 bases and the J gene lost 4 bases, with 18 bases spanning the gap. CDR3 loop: CSVLSFQGPYNEQFF. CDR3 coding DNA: TGCAGCGTTCTCAGCTTTCAGGGCCCATACAATGAGCAGTTCTTC.

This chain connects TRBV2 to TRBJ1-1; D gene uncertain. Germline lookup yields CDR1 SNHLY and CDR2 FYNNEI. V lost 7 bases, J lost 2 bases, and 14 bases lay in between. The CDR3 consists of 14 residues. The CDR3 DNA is TGTGCCAGCACCCCCCAAACGTCAAACACTGAAGCTTTCTTT. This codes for CASTPQTSNTEAFF.